Listed here are 27 T cell receptor beta chains from one sample, sequenced in a study of cytomegalovirus exposure and HLA in healthy donors. Profiling relied on immunoSEQ multiplex PCR, and the TCRdb table lists in-frame clones only, not all of them. There are more than 80,000 clones in the sample; around 96% occur only once, and approximately 1.3% lies in the top ten. The sample was PBMCs. These receptors all stem from a woman aged 18 to 35 in good health and CMV-seronegative.

The chain has TRBV6-5 and TRBJ1-1; D is unresolved. The CDR3 is made up of 12 amino acids. CDR1 MNHEY and CDR2 SVGAGI come from the germline V gene. The V end lost 5 bases, the J end lost 7 bases, and 11 bases lay between the germline ends. The CDR3 DNA follows: TGTGCCAGCAGTGGCGCGGAGGTTGAAGCTTTCTTT. It is translated as CASSGAEVEAFF.

This chain links TRBV5-8 with TRBJ2-7; D gene uncertain. V shed 0 bases and J shed 1 base, with 11 bases lying between them. Germline V CDR1 and CDR2: SGHTS, YDEGEE. This CDR3 has 15 amino acids. The CDR3 nucleotides are TGTGCCAGCAGCTTGGTTCCGTTGCGTTCCTACGAGCAGTACTTC. Its translation is CASSLVPLRSYEQYF.

The V and J genes are TRBV27 and TRBJ1-2; 8 bases fit TRBD1. The CDR3 runs 13 residues. Germline V gene lookup returns CDR1 MNHEY and CDR2 SMNVEV (reference sequence). The V and J ends lost 5 bases and 4 bases, in that order; junction bases with no gene match: 3. CDR3 nucleotide sequence: TGTGCCAGCAGTGATGACAGGGGCTATGGCTACACCTTC. Translation gives CASSDDRGYGYTF.

The chain employs TRBV30 and TRBJ1-2; tentatively, D is TRBD1 (5 bases). The ends were cut back, 0 bases at V and 6 bases at J, with 26 bases in the middle. The CDR3 consists of 18 residues. Germline lookup yields CDR1 GTSNPN and CDR2 SVGIG (reference sequence). CDR3 residues: CAWSVPPGTSFKRDGYTF. The CDR3 bases are TGTGCCTGGAGTGTACCGCCCGGGACTTCCTTTAAACGGGATGGCTACACCTTC.

The V call is TRBV6-5, the J call TRBJ1-1; 7 nucleotides agree with TRBD1. CDR3 size: 15 residues. The ends lost 6 bases at V and 2 bases at J; junction bases unmatched: 9. Germline loops: CDR1 MNHEY, CDR2 SVGAGI. CDR3 bases: TGTGCCAGCAGATCCCCGGGACAGATAAACACTGAAGCTTTCTTT. Its protein is CASRSPGQINTEAFF.

The CDR3 spells CASSVAGDLQYF. CDR3 DNA: TGTGCCAGCAGTGTCGCAGGGGATCTGCAGTATTTT. The chain carries TRBV25-1 and TRBJ2-3; a weak D match, TRBD1 (6 bases). V was clipped by 4 bases and J by 11 bases, with 13 bases between them. The germline CDR1 and CDR2 sequences are MGHDK and SYGVNS. The CDR3 loop spans 12 amino acids.

In DNA form, the CDR3 reads TGTGCCAGCAGGCCTAGACTAGCGGGGACAGATACGCAGTATTTT. Its protein is CASRPRLAGTDTQYF. The chain joins TRBV7-2 to TRBJ2-3; 11 positions match TRBD2. The V and J ends lost 6 bases and 3 bases, in that order; junction bases with no gene match: 5. Germline assignment: CDR1 SGHTA and CDR2 FQGNSA. The CDR3 is 15 residues long.

J is TRBJ2-6 and V is TRBV5-1; D possibly corresponds to TRBD1 (6 bases). Trimming removed 4 bases from V and 0 bases from J, with 14 bases in between. Germline CDR1 is SGHRS and CDR2 is YFSETQ. The CDR3 runs 17 residues. DNA for the CDR3: TGCGCCAGCAGCCCCCTTGGACAGAGCTCTGGGGCCAACGTCCTGACTTTC. As protein: CASSPLGQSSGANVLTF.

The chain couples TRBV18 to TRBJ2-1, with 7 bases lining up with TRBD1. Per the germline V gene, CDR1 is KGHSH and CDR2 is LQKENI. The CDR3 covers 15 residues. The junction had 6 bases not matched to a gene; V was cut back by 0 bases and J by 7 bases. CDR3 region: CASSPPGTVKNEQFF. CDR3 DNA: TGTGCCAGCTCACCACCTGGGACAGTAAAAAATGAGCAGTTCTTC.

The chain uses TRBV9 and TRBJ2-2, with TRBD1 matching 12 bases. CDR3 length: 18 residues. The V and J ends lost 1 base and 6 bases, in that order; junction bases with no gene match: 10. The V gene's germline CDR1 is SGDLS and CDR2 YYNGEE. The CDR3 DNA sequence: TGTGCCAGCAGCGTATCTACCCCGGGACAGGGGGCCTCCGGGGAGCTGTTTTTT. Its translation is CASSVSTPGQGASGELFF.

The chain has TRBV4-1 and TRBJ2-1, with TRBD2 as a possible D gene (6 bases). The V and J ends lost 1 base and 4 bases respectively, with 11 bases between them. This CDR3 spans 15 amino acids. Germline lookup yields CDR1 MGHRA and CDR2 YSYEKL. The CDR3 DNA is TGCGCCAGCAGCCAAGTGGGGGGAGTGTACAATGAGCAGTTCTTC. Amino acids: CASSQVGGVYNEQFF.

This chain joins TRBV7-9 and TRBJ1-1; 10 bases match TRBD1. The V gene end was trimmed by 5 bases and the J gene end by 5 bases; junction bases not matched to a gene: 8. This CDR3 has 15 amino acids. Germline values: CDR1 SEHNR, CDR2 FQNEAQ (reference sequence). Here the CDR3 reads CASSPRGTGETEAFF. CDR3 bases: TGTGCCAGCAGCCCCAGGGGGACAGGGGAAACTGAAGCTTTCTTT.

The chain links TRBV5-8 to TRBJ1-1; 9 bases match TRBD1. Per the germline V gene, CDR1 is SGHTS and CDR2 is YDEGEE. This CDR3 is 15 amino acids long. The junction had 8 bases not matched to a gene; V was cut back by 3 bases and J by 5 bases. CDR3 DNA: TGTGCCAGCAGCTCAACCCGGGACAGGGTTACTGAAGCTTTCTTT. Residues: CASSSTRDRVTEAFF.

The V gene is TRBV5-1, the J gene TRBJ2-1; 13 positions match TRBD2. This CDR3 has 16 amino acids. V gave up 4 bases and J gave up 7 bases; unmatched junction bases: 8. Germline V lookup: CDR1 SGHRS, CDR2 YFSETQ. The CDR3 here is CASSRLAGGTGNEQFF. CDR3 nucleotide sequence: TGCGCCAGCAGCAGACTAGCGGGGGGTACTGGGAATGAGCAGTTCTTC.

This chain uses TRBV7-2 with TRBJ2-3; a weak D match, TRBD1 (6 bases). CDR3 length: 13 residues. Trimming removed 4 bases at V and 6 bases at J, with 11 bases between. Germline V lookup: CDR1 SGHTA, CDR2 FQGNSA. CDR3 sequence: CASSSYRADTQYF. As DNA, the CDR3 is TGTGCCAGCAGCTCCTACAGGGCGGATACGCAGTATTTT.

V and J are TRBV19 and TRBJ1-5; TRBD1 matches 7 bases. Germline loops: CDR1 LNHDA, CDR2 SQIVND (reference sequence). The CDR3 has 14 amino acids. J gave up 3 bases and V 8 bases, and 7 bases lay outside the gene matches. The CDR3: CASSQGPYNQPQHF. The CDR3 nucleotides are TGTGCCAGTTCACAGGGGCCTTACAATCAGCCCCAGCATTTT.

The chain joins TRBV4-1 to TRBJ1-1; no reliable D call. With 1 base removed from V and 0 bases from J, the gap between germline ends came to 12 bases. Looked up from germline, CDR1 is MGHRA and CDR2 is YSYEKL. The CDR3 spans 16 residues. The CDR3 protein is CASSQGFSHMNTEAFF. The DNA for the CDR3 is TGCGCCAGCAGCCAAGGTTTCTCTCACATGAACACTGAAGCTTTCTTT.

The chain couples TRBV7-6 to TRBJ2-5, with 7 bases fitting TRBD1. The germline gives CDR1 SGHVS, CDR2 FNYEAQ. V lost 8 bases and J lost 2; bases outside the gene matches: 14. CDR3 size: 16 residues. CDR3 nucleotides: TGTGCCAGCTTCAGGGGGAGTGATGGCCCACAAGAGACCCAGTACTTC. Its protein is CASFRGSDGPQETQYF. Together with reference TRBV7-6 and TRBJ2-5, the CDR3 gives the full variable domain: GAGVSQSPRYKVTKRGQDVALRCDPISGHVSLYWYRQALGQGPEFLTYFNYEAQQDKSGLPNDRFSAERPEGSISTLTIQRTEQRDSAMYRCASFRGSDGPQETQYFGPGTRLLVL.

This clone was picked up one time. The V and J genes are TRBV30 and TRBJ2-1; TRBD2 aligns across 9 bases. Per germline, CDR1 GTSNPN and CDR2 SVGIG (reference sequence). CDR3 size: 12 residues. V lost 6 bases to trimming and J lost 8 bases; unmatched junction nucleotides: 5. The CDR3 loop reads CACGTSIDEQFF. Written as DNA, the CDR3 is TGTGCCTGCGGGACTAGCATAGATGAGCAGTTCTTC.

The chain carries TRBV2 and TRBJ1-2; TRBD1 might be the D (6 bases). CDR1 and CDR2 (germline): SNHLY, FYNNEI. The CDR3 has 14 amino acids. V was cut by 6 bases and J by 6 bases, with 17 bases left in between. CDR3 protein: CASREQGSLDGYTF. The CDR3 nucleotides are TGTGCCAGCAGGGAACAGGGTTCTCTGGATGGCTACACCTTC.

V usage is TRBV18 and J usage is TRBJ2-2; D perhaps matches TRBD2 (6 bases). From germline, CDR1 is KGHSH and CDR2 LQKENI. V was shortened by 2 bases and J by 4 bases, with 17 bases between the two germline ends. The CDR3 length is 17 residues. CDR3 region: CASSPSLSSDGTGELFF. The CDR3 bases are TGTGCCAGCTCACCAAGTTTATCTAGCGACGGCACCGGGGAGCTGTTTTTT. Drawing the rest from reference TRBV18 and TRBJ2-2, the complete variable domain is NAGVMQNPRHLVRRRGQEARLRCSPMKGHSHVYWYRQLPEEGLKFMVYLQKENIIDESGMPKERFSAEFPKEGPSILRIQQVVRGDSAAYFCASSPSLSSDGTGELFFGEGSRLTVL.

V usage is TRBV10-3 and J usage is TRBJ2-3; 11 nucleotides line up with TRBD2. The germline V gene has CDR1 ENHRY and CDR2 SYGVKD. Trimming cost V 3 bases and J 2 bases; bases outside gene matches: 7. The CDR3 totals 17 residues. The CDR3 loop is CAISDYPGLADTDTQYF. The CDR3 DNA reads as TGTGCCATCAGTGACTATCCGGGACTAGCGGACACAGATACGCAGTATTTT.

J is TRBJ2-3 and V is TRBV7-8; D is undetermined. Trimming shortened V by 8 bases and J by 4 bases, and 13 bases separated the two germline ends. Germline CDR1 reads SGHVS; CDR2 reads FQNEAQ. The CDR3 sequence is 13 residues long. For the CDR3, the DNA is TGTGCCAGCCGCCCCCAGGCTTCAGATACGCAGTATTTT. Its translation is CASRPQASDTQYF.

The chain is built from TRBV25-1 and TRBJ2-7, with TRBD1 identical over 7 bases. Germline values: CDR1 MGHDK, CDR2 SYGVNS. The CDR3 covers 14 residues. The ends lost 4 bases at V and 0 bases at J; junction bases unmatched: 3. CDR3 coding DNA: TGTGCCAGCAGTGTTAGGACAGGCTCCTACGAGCAGTACTTC. Translation: CASSVRTGSYEQYF.

J is TRBJ2-3 and V is TRBV28; D is possibly TRBD2 (5 bases). Germline CDR1 is MDHEN and CDR2 is SYDVKM. V gave up 7 bases and J gave up 6 bases, with 11 bases separating them. This CDR3 has 12 amino acids. The CDR3 reads CASTGNRDTQYF. DNA of the CDR3: TGTGCCAGCACGGGGAACCGGGATACGCAGTATTTT.

The rearrangement joins TRBV19 to TRBJ2-1; 11 bases match TRBD2. The germline V gene has CDR1 LNHDA and CDR2 SQIVND (reference sequence). The CDR3 contains 15 residues. The ends lost 7 bases at V and 5 bases at J; junction bases unmatched: 7. This chain's CDR3 is CASNFLAGGHNEQFF. Written as DNA, the CDR3 is TGTGCCAGTAACTTTCTAGCGGGAGGACACAATGAGCAGTTCTTC.

In nucleotides, the CDR3 is TGTGCCAGCAGTAGGGCGGGAGGTGGCTACGAGCAGTACTTC. Its translation is CASSRAGGGYEQYF. The rearrangement links TRBV2 to TRBJ2-7; 8 bases map to TRBD2. The V segment lost 5 bases and the J segment 3 bases; nucleotides outside the gene matches: 6. The CDR3 loop spans 14 amino acids. The germline V gene encodes CDR1 SNHLY and CDR2 FYNNEI.